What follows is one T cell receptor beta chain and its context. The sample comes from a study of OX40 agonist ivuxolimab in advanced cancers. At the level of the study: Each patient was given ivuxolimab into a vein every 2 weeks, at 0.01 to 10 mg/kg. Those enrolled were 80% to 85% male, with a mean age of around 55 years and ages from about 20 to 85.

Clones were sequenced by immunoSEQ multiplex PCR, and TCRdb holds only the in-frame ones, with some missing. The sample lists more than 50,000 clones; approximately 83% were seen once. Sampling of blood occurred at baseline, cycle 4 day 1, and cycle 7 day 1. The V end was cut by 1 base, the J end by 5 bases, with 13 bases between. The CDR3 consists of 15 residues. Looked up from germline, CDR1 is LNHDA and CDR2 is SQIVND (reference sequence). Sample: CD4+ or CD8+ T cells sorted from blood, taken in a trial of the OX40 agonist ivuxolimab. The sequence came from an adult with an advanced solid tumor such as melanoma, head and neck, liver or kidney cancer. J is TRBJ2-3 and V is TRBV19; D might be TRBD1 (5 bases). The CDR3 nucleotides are TGTGCCAGTAGTATAGGCAGGGCCCTGGGAGATACGCAGTATTTT. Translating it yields CASSIGRALGDTQYF.